This TCR beta chain was captured by sequencing in a study of blood T cell repertoires in COVID-19. About the study: Nucleic acid was either cDNA or gDNA, and it came from T cells, B-cell-depleted T cells, or PBMCs.

Participants were placed into cohorts based on the clinical history they reported. Donors of Cohort 3 who recovered were those that had two negative PCRs, clearance, or symptom resolution. Unmatched junction bases numbered 6, after V lost 5 bases and J lost 8 bases. The CDR3 extends over 14 amino acids. CDR1 is SEHNR and CDR2 is FQNEAQ in the germline V gene (reference sequence). Original analysis: Reference gene primers were amplified, and this amplification served to estimate nucleated cell counts. The repertoire was sequenced with immunoSEQ multiplex PCR; TCRdb's copy has only in-frame clones and lacks some. Clone size and the V and J calls come from that table; the DNA yielded D and trimming. Of around 300,000 clones listed, over 70% are singletons.

The chain couples TRBV7-9 to TRBJ1-4; TRBD1 aligns across 9 bases. The receptor was derived from a man aged 25-45 years who had recovered from COVID-19. Source material: PBMCs or T cells enriched from blood (not recorded which). CDR3 nucleotides: TGTGCCAGCAGCCTAAGACAGGGGGGCGAAAAACTGTTTTTT. Its protein product is CASSLRQGGEKLFF.